What follows is one T cell receptor (beta chain) and its context. Noted time point: patch test 1, 2 weeks after DPC sensitization. Treatment in this sample: therapeutic diphenylcyclopropenone sensitization with weekly scalp DPC. Trimming took off 7 bases at V and 2 bases at J, with 38 bases between the two ends. Germline CDR1 reads MNHEY; CDR2 reads SVGEGT. The CDR3 extends over 22 amino acids. One entry per CDR3 protein results from TCRdb running MiXCR on the RACE reads. Of roughly 120,000 distinct CDR3 sequences in the sample, 12% were seen once. The data were obtained in a study of human T cells and chemical hapten exposure. Study-level information: Minor volume differences among pooled libraries chiefly drove per-sample TCR yield variation.

The starting material was whole blood, obtained in connection with sensitization to the hapten diphenylcyclopropenone (DPC). The clonotype comes from a woman between 50 and 59 years old with alopecia areata. Some clones in this sample may be carry-over from other donors' samples. The V and J genes are TRBV6-2 or TRBV6-3 and TRBJ2-5; tentatively, D is TRBD1 or TRBD2 (5 bases each). The CDR3 nucleotides are TGTGCCAGCAATCACAAGCTTCAGGCTACCAGGGAAGACCCGGGGAAACAAGAGACCCAGTACTTC. This translates into CASNHKLQATREDPGKQETQYF.